These 6 T cell receptor beta chains originate from one sample sequenced in a study of cytomegalovirus exposure and HLA in healthy donors. The PCR made use of 60 Vbeta and 13 Jbeta primers. The method was immunoSEQ multiplex PCR; TCRdb's version includes in-frame clones alone and lacks a portion of them. The sample includes some 190,000 clones, around 79% seen only once; the top ten take about 1.6%. Sequenced material: PBMCs. These receptor sequences come from a woman in her late teens or twenties in good health and CMV-seronegative.

J is TRBJ2-2 and V is TRBV25-1; the D is unclear. V lost 8 bases, J lost 4 bases, and 8 bases lay in between. The CDR3 consists of 12 residues. The germline V gene encodes CDR1 MGHDK and CDR2 SYGVNS. The CDR3 spells CASRGFTGELFF. In nucleotides, the CDR3 is TGTGCCAGCCGCGGATTCACCGGGGAGCTGTTTTTT.

This clone was seen just once. The chain's CDR3 is CASSPGTEYRSYEQYF. The CDR3 nucleotides are TGTGCCAGCAGCCCCGGGACAGAGTATCGCTCCTACGAGCAGTACTTC. This sequence joins TRBV11-2 and TRBJ2-7; the match to TRBD1 covers 7 bases. V trimming: 5 bases; J trimming: 0 bases; junction bases outside the gene matches: 10. The germline V gene encodes CDR1 SGHAT and CDR2 FQNNGV. CDR3 length: 16 amino acids.

This chain uses TRBV7-9 with TRBJ2-7; D unresolved. From germline, CDR1 is SEHNR and CDR2 FQNEAQ (reference sequence). V dropped 2 bases and J dropped 0 bases, with 8 bases sitting between them. CDR3 length: 14 amino acids. The CDR3 region is CASSLQVSSYEQYF. The CDR3 DNA follows: TGTGCCAGCAGCTTACAGGTTAGCTCCTACGAGCAGTACTTC.

CDR3 residues: CASSQAPGRTEQYF. CDR3 in DNA: TGCGCCAGCAGCCAAGCCCCAGGGCGGACCGAGCAGTACTTC. The chain combines TRBV4-1 with TRBJ2-7; a possible D gene is TRBD1 (5 bases). Germline loops: CDR1 MGHRA, CDR2 YSYEKL. The CDR3 is 14 residues long. V shed 1 base and J shed 6 bases, with 13 bases lying between them.

This clone has a single count. This chain uses TRBV4-1 with TRBJ1-5; 10 bases are a match to TRBD1. The V segment lost 5 bases and the J segment 3 bases; nucleotides outside the gene matches: 7. CDR3 length: 16 amino acids. From germline, CDR1 is MGHRA and CDR2 YSYEKL. The CDR3 region is CASSEQGQGFNQPQHF. The CDR3 DNA reads TGCGCCAGCAGCGAGCAGGGACAGGGGTTCAATCAGCCCCAGCATTTT.

In DNA form, the CDR3 reads TGTGCCAGCAGCTTACAACCCGCCCAAGCCCGTACGCAGTATTTT. Translating gives CASSLQPAQARTQYF. The chain uses TRBV11-2 and TRBJ2-3; D not resolved. Trimming cost V 2 bases and J 8 bases, with 17 bases left between them. This CDR3 is built from 15 residues. The V gene's germline CDR1 is SGHAT and CDR2 FQNNGV.